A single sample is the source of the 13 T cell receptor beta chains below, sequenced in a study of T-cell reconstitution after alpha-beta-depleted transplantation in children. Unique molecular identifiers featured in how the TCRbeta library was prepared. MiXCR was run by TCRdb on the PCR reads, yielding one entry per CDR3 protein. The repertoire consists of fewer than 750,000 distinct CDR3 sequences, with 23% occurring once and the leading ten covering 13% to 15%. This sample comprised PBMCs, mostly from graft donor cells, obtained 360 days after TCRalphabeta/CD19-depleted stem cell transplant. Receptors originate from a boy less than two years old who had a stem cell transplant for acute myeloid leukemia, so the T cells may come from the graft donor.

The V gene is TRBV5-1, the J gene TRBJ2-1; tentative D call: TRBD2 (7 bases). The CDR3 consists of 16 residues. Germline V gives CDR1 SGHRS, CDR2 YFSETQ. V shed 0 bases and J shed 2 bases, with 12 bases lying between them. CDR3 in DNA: TGCGCCAGCAGCTTGGTGGGGGGGCTTACCTACAATGAGCAGTTCTTC. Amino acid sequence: CASSLVGGLTYNEQFF. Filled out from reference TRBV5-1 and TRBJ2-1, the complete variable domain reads KAGVTQTPRYLIKTRGQQVTLSCSPISGHRSVSWYQQTPGQGLQFLFEYFSETQRNKGNFPGRFSGRQFSNSRSEMNVSTLELGDSALYLCASSLVGGLTYNEQFFGPGTRLTVL.

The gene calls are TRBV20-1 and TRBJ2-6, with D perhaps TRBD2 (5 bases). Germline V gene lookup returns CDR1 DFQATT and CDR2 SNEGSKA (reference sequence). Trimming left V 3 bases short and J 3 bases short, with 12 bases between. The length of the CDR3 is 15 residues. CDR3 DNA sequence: TGCAGTGCTAGGAAACGGGGTGGTGGGGCCAACGTCCTGACTTTC. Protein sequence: CSARKRGGGANVLTF.

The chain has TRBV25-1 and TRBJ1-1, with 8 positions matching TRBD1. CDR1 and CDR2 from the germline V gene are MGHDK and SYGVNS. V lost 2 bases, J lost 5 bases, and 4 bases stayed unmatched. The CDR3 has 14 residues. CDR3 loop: CASSEPGGHTEAFF. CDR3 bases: TGTGCCAGCAGTGAACCAGGGGGCCATACTGAAGCTTTCTTT.

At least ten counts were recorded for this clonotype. The CDR3, as DNA: TGTGCCAGCAGCGCGCGGCCGACAGGGAAAGAGACCCAGTACTTC. It specifies CASSARPTGKETQYF. The chain employs TRBV12-3 or TRBV12-4 and TRBJ2-5; the match to TRBD1 covers 7 bases. This CDR3 spans 15 amino acids. V lost 6 bases and J lost 3; bases outside the gene matches: 10.

In nucleotides, the CDR3 is TGCAGTGCTAGAGACCCCAACAGGGCTGGAAACACCATATATTTT. Translated: CSARDPNRAGNTIYF. The chain couples TRBV20-1 to TRBJ1-3, with D possibly TRBD1 on 6 matching bases. V lost 0 bases to trimming and J lost 2 bases, with 11 bases between them. The CDR3 is made up of 15 amino acids. Germline V CDR1 and CDR2: DFQATT, SNEGSKA (reference sequence).

The CDR3 region is CSARLLTEAFF. DNA of the CDR3: TGCAGTGCTAGATTATTGACTGAAGCTTTCTTT. The chain carries TRBV20-1 and TRBJ1-1; no clear D gene. Trimming left V 2 bases short and J 5 bases short, with 6 bases between. Germline V gene data show CDR1 as DFQATT and CDR2 as SNEGSKA (reference sequence). The CDR3 runs 11 residues.

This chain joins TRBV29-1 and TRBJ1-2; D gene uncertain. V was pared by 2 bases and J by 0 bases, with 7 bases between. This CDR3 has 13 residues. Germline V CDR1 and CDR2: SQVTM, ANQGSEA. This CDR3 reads CSVESDANYGYTF. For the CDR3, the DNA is TGCAGCGTTGAATCTGACGCTAACTATGGCTACACCTTC. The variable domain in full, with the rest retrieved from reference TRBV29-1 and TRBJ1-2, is SAVISQKPSRDICQRGTSLTIQCQVDSQVTMMFWYRQQPGQSLTLIATANQGSEATYESGFVIDKFPISRPNLTFSTLTVSNMSPEDSSIYLCSVESDANYGYTFGSGTRLTVV.

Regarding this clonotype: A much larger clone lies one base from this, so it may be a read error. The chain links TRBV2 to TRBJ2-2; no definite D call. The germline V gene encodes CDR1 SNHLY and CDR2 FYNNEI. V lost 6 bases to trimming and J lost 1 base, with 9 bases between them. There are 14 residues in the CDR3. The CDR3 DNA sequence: TGTGCCAGCAGCCGCGGACGGAACACCGGGGAGCTGTTTTTT. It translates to CASSRGRNTGELFF.

CDR3 DNA: TGTGCCAGCAGTTACCGTTTGGGGGGGGCAGGGGAGCTGTTTTTT. Translated, it gives CASSYRLGGAGELFF. The rearrangement joins TRBV6-5 to TRBJ2-2; D is perhaps TRBD2 (7 bases). Germline V gene lookup returns CDR1 MNHEY and CDR2 SVGAGI. Trimming removed 2 bases at V and 8 bases at J, with 15 bases between. The CDR3 is made up of 15 amino acids.

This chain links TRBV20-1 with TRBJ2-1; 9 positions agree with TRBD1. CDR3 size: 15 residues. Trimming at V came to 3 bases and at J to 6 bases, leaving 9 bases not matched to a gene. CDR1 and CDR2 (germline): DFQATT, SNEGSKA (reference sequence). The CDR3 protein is CSARDRGFIGNEQFF. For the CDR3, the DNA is TGCAGTGCTAGGGACAGGGGTTTTATTGGCAATGAGCAGTTCTTC.

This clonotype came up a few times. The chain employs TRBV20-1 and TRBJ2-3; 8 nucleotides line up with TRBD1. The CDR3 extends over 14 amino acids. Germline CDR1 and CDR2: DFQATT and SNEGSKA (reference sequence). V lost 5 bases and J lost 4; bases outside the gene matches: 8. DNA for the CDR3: TGCAGTGCTTTGGACAGGGCGCTGGCAGATACGCAGTATTTT. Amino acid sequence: CSALDRALADTQYF.

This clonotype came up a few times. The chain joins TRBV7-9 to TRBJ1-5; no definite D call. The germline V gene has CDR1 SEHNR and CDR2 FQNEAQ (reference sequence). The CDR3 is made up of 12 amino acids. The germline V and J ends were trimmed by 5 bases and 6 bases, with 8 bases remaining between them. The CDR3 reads CASSMASQPQHF. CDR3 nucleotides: TGTGCCAGCAGCATGGCTAGTCAGCCCCAGCATTTT.

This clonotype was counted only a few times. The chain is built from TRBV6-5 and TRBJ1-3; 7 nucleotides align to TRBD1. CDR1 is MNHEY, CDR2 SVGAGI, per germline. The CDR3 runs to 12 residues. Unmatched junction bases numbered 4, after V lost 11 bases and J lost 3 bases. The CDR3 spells CAVRDSGNTIYF. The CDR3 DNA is TGTGCCGTCCGGGACAGTGGAAACACCATATATTTT.